These 19 T cell receptor beta chains originate from one sample sequenced in a study of identical twins. TCRdb re-called the 5' RACE reads with MiXCR, one entry per CDR3 protein. The repertoire includes roughly 710,000 distinct CDR3 sequences, around 6% of them detected once, and around 2% sits in the top ten. The material sequenced was naive T cells sorted from blood. The receptors were gathered from a man aged 18 to 29 in good health.

This clonotype came up a few times. The V and J genes are TRBV7-2 and TRBJ2-4; 13 nucleotides align to TRBD2. The CDR3 runs 15 residues. Trimming at V came to 5 bases and at J to 9 bases, leaving 7 bases not matched to a gene. Looked up from germline, CDR1 is SGHTA and CDR2 is FQGNSA. For the CDR3, the DNA is TGTGCCAGCAGCCCTAGGACTAGCGGGAGTAGCATTCAGTACTTC. Translated: CASSPRTSGSSIQYF.

In this sample, this clonotype turned up many times. This chain connects TRBV6-2 or TRBV6-3 to TRBJ2-1; tentative D call: TRBD1 (5 bases). This CDR3 is built from 11 residues. V gave up 7 bases and J gave up 10 bases, with 11 bases separating them. The germline gives CDR1 MNHEY, CDR2 SVGEGT. CDR3 amino acids: CASTRGLEQFF. The CDR3 nucleotides are TGTGCCAGCACAAGGGGATTAGAGCAGTTCTTC.

This clonotype has a count of ten or more. This rearrangement joins TRBV29-1 to TRBJ1-1; D call uncertain. This CDR3 is 13 amino acids long. V dropped 4 bases and J dropped 1 base, with 10 bases sitting between them. Per the germline V gene, CDR1 is SQVTM and CDR2 is ANQGSEA. CDR3 protein: CSVVRTTNTEAFF. The DNA of the CDR3 is TGCAGCGTTGTAAGGACCACGAACACTGAAGCTTTCTTT.

This chain links TRBV20-1 with TRBJ2-1; 13 bases align to TRBD2. The CDR3 loop spans 17 amino acids. Losses at the gene ends were 3 bases for V and 7 bases for J; bases not matched to a gene: 12. Germline V gene sequence: CDR1 DFQATT, CDR2 SNEGSKA (reference sequence). This CDR3 is CSARTGTSGTPVNEQFF. The CDR3, as DNA: TGCAGTGCTAGGACAGGGACTAGCGGGACTCCCGTGAATGAGCAGTTCTTC.

The J gene is TRBJ2-3, the V gene TRBV6-1, with D possibly called TRBD1 or TRBD2 (5 bases each). The CDR3 runs 15 residues. The germline V gene encodes CDR1 MNHNS and CDR2 SASEGT. V lost 4 bases and J lost 5, with 16 bases in between. DNA for the CDR3: TGTGCCAGCAGTGGGGACCCTTGGGCCTTAGATACGCAGTATTTT. Protein product: CASSGDPWALDTQYF.

This clonotype was found a few times. The chain joins TRBV12-3 or TRBV12-4 to TRBJ1-2; D is perhaps TRBD1 (5 bases). Trimming cost V 8 bases and J 5 bases, with 15 bases left between them. This CDR3 is built from 13 residues. This chain's CDR3 is CASEGQPGYGYTF. CDR3 DNA: TGTGCCAGCGAGGGGCAACCGGGGTATGGCTACACCTTC.

Only a few counts were recorded for this clonotype. The chain uses TRBV24-1 and TRBJ2-3, with D possibly being TRBD2 (6 bases). From germline, CDR1 is KGHDR and CDR2 SFDVKD. The CDR3 sequence is 14 residues long. V lost 0 bases, J lost 4 bases, and 7 bases lay in between. For the CDR3, the DNA is TGTGCCACCAGTGATTTGGAGCGGGCAGATACGCAGTATTTT. It codes for CATSDLERADTQYF.

The sample holds many counts of this clonotype. The chain has TRBV12-3 or TRBV12-4 and TRBJ1-1; D is undetermined. This CDR3 comprises 13 residues. V was trimmed by 2 bases and J by 4 bases, leaving 8 bases between them. The CDR3 sequence is CASSLTGSTEAFF. CDR3 bases: TGTGCCAGCAGTTTAACTGGTAGCACTGAAGCTTTCTTT.

The V and J genes are TRBV7-2 and TRBJ2-1; the match to TRBD2 covers 12 bases. The CDR3 is made up of 15 amino acids. The V gene's germline CDR1 is SGHTA and CDR2 FQGNSA. V shed 2 bases and J 8 bases; nucleotides not matched to a gene: 4. The CDR3 sequence is CASSLTSGRPHEQFF. The CDR3 nucleotides read TGTGCCAGCAGCTTAACTAGCGGGAGGCCGCATGAGCAGTTCTTC. The complete variable domain, with remaining parts taken from reference TRBV7-2 and TRBJ2-1, reads GAGVSQSPSNKVTEKGKDVELRCDPISGHTALYWYRQSLGQGLEFLIYFQGNSAPDKSGLPSDRFSAERTGGSVSTLTIQRTQQEDSAVYLCASSLTSGRPHEQFFGPGTRLTVL.

This clonotype was seen repeatedly, ten times or more. The genes are TRBV24-1 and TRBJ2-7, with D possibly TRBD1 on 5 matching bases. V lost 4 bases, J lost 6 bases, and 12 bases lay in between. This CDR3 comprises 13 residues. The V gene's germline CDR1 is KGHDR and CDR2 SFDVKD. The CDR3 sequence: CATSDPTGAEQYF. DNA for the CDR3: TGTGCCACCAGTGACCCTACAGGCGCCGAGCAGTACTTC.

This clonotype was found many times. CDR3 nucleotide sequence: TGTGCCAGCAGCCCTATCTCTCAGGGCAGCTATGGCTACACCTTC. Residues: CASSPISQGSYGYTF. The J gene is TRBJ1-2, the V gene TRBV12-3 or TRBV12-4; tentative D call: TRBD1 (5 bases). This CDR3 spans 15 amino acids. Trimming took off 6 bases at V and 4 bases at J, with 18 bases between the two ends.

This clonotype was found many times. V usage is TRBV11-2 and J usage is TRBJ2-5, with 7 bases fitting TRBD2. CDR1 SGHAT and CDR2 FQNNGV come from the germline V gene. J gave up 4 bases and V 5 bases, and 10 bases lay outside the gene matches. The CDR3 consists of 15 residues. The CDR3 reads CASSPGLGGLETQYF. DNA for the CDR3: TGTGCCAGCAGCCCTGGACTAGGCGGCTTAGAGACCCAGTACTTC.

This clonotype was recorded many times. The rearrangement uses TRBV30 and TRBJ2-2; tentative D call: TRBD2 (6 bases). CDR1 is GTSNPN and CDR2 is SVGIG in the germline V gene (reference sequence). This CDR3 is built from 13 residues. Trimming removed 3 bases at V and 5 bases at J, with 10 bases between. CDR3 in DNA: TGTGCCTGGAGCGCCCTAGCGACCGGGGAGCTGTTTTTT. It codes for CAWSALATGELFF.

This clonotype turned up a few times. The chain is built from TRBV5-1 and TRBJ2-1; no firm D call. The germline CDR1 and CDR2 sequences are SGHRS and YFSETQ. V was shortened by 0 bases and J by 0 bases, with 19 bases between the two germline ends. This CDR3 comprises 19 residues. Here the CDR3 DNA reads TGCGCCAGCAGCTTGGCCTTATCGTTTTCCAGAAACTCCTACAATGAGCAGTTCTTC. Protein product: CASSLALSFSRNSYNEQFF.

This clonotype was found many times. The V gene is TRBV3-1, the J gene TRBJ2-7, with 12 bases lining up with TRBD1. The CDR3 is 15 amino acids. The V gene end was trimmed by 4 bases and the J gene end by 6 bases; junction bases not matched to a gene: 7. Germline V CDR1 and CDR2: LGHDT, YNNKEL (reference sequence). CDR3 residues: CASSRLGTGGSEQYF. The CDR3 DNA is TGTGCCAGCAGCCGCCTTGGGACAGGGGGCTCCGAGCAGTACTTC.

This clonotype was seen a few times. The chain is built from TRBV20-1 and TRBJ2-1, with 9 nucleotides matching TRBD1. Per the germline V gene, CDR1 is DFQATT and CDR2 is SNEGSKA (reference sequence). The CDR3 length is 15 residues. Losses at the gene ends were 3 bases for V and 3 bases for J; bases not matched to a gene: 6. Written as DNA, the CDR3 is TGCAGTGCTAGCTTGACAGGGGGATACTACAATGAGCAGTTCTTC. It is translated as CSASLTGGYYNEQFF.

The genes are TRBV3-1 and TRBJ2-2; TRBD2 matches 12 bases. Per germline, CDR1 LGHDT and CDR2 YNNKEL (reference sequence). The CDR3 length is 18 residues. With 4 bases clipped from V and 8 bases from J, the junction kept 14 bases outside the gene matches. CDR3 sequence reads: CASSPTGLAGITFGELFF. In DNA form, the CDR3 reads TGTGCCAGCAGCCCGACCGGACTAGCGGGAATAACGTTTGGGGAGCTGTTTTTT.

V and J are TRBV27 and TRBJ2-7; 10 bases agree with TRBD1. The J segment lost 5 bases and the V segment lost 7 bases, leaving 8 bases of the junction unmatched. This CDR3 spans 14 amino acids. Per the germline V gene, CDR1 is MNHEY and CDR2 is SMNVEV (reference sequence). CDR3 nucleotides: TGTGCCAGCATGAGCCCCGGGACAGGGGACGAGCAGTACTTC. It translates to CASMSPGTGDEQYF.

This clonotype came up many times. The V and J genes are TRBV5-1 and TRBJ2-7; tentative D call: TRBD1 (6 bases). Germline lookup yields CDR1 SGHRS and CDR2 YFSETQ. CDR3 length equals 15 residues. V was trimmed by 0 bases and J by 4 bases, leaving 14 bases between them. The CDR3: CASSLGGQSVYEQYF. The CDR3, as DNA: TGCGCCAGCAGCTTGGGCGGACAGTCGGTGTACGAGCAGTACTTC.